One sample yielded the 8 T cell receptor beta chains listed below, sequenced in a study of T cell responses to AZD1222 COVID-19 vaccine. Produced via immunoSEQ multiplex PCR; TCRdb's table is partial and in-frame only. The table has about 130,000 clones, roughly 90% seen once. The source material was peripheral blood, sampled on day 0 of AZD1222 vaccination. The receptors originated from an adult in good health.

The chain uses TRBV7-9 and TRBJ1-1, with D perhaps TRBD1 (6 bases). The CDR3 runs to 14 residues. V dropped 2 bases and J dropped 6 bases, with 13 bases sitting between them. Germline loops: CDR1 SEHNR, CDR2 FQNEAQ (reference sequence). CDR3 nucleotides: TGTGCCAGCAGCTTAATGGGGGCGGGGGCTGAAGCTTTCTTT. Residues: CASSLMGAGAEAFF.

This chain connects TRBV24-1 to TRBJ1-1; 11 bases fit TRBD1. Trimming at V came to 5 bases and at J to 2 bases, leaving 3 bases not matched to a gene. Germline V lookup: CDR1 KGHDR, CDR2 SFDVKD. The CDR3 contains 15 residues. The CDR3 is CATSGGQGANTEAFF. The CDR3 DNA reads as TGTGCCACCAGTGGAGGACAGGGGGCTAACACTGAAGCTTTCTTT.

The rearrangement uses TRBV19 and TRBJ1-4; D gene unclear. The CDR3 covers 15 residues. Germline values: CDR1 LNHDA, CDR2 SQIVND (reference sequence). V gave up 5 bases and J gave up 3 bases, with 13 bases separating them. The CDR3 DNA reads TGTGCCAGTAGTCCAGCGCCGTTTCCTAATGAAAAACTGTTTTTT. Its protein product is CASSPAPFPNEKLFF.

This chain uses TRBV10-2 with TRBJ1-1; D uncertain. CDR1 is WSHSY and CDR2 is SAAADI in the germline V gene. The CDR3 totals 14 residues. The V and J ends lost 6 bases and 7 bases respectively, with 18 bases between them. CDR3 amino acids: CASRPPTVSYEAFF. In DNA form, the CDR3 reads TGCGCCAGCAGGCCTCCGACCGTTAGCTATGAAGCTTTCTTT.

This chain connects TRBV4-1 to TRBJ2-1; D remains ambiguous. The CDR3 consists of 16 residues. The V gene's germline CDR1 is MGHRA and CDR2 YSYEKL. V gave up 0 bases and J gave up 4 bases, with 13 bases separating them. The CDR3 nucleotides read TGCGCCAGCAGCCAAGAAAAACTACAACCTTACAATGAGCAGTTCTTC. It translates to CASSQEKLQPYNEQFF.

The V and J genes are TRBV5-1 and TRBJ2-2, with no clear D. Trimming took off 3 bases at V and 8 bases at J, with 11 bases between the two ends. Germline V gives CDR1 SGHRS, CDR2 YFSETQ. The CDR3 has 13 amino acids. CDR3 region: CASSSNLGGELFF. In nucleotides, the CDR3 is TGCGCCAGCAGCTCTAATTTAGGGGGGGAGCTGTTTTTT.

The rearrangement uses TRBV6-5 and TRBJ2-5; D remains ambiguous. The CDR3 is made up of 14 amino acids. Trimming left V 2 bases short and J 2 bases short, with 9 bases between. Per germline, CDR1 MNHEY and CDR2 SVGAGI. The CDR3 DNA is TGTGCCAGCAGTTACCAGCAAACGCAAGAGACCCAGTACTTC. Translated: CASSYQQTQETQYF.

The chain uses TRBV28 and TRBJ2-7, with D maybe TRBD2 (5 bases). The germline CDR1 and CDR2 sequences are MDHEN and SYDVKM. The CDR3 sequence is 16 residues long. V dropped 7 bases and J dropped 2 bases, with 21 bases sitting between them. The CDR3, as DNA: TGTGCCAGCACCCTCCGCGCCAGCGGAAACCCCTACGAGCAGTACTTC. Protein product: CASTLRASGNPYEQYF.